The 17 T cell receptor beta chains below come from one sample, sequenced in a study of blood T cell repertoires in COVID-19. Produced via immunoSEQ multiplex PCR; TCRdb's table is partial and in-frame only. Of around 270,000 clones detected, 75% to 90% appear once; the ten largest clones hold around 4.4%. The specimen sequenced was peripheral blood. These receptors were obtained from a man aged 40-55 years with acute or convalescent COVID-19.

V is TRBV21-1 and J is TRBJ2-2; the D call in the table, TRBD1, was not verified against the DNA. TRBV21-1 is noted as a pseudogene. The length of the CDR3 is 15 residues. CDR3 amino acids: CASSTDRGDTGELFF. The CDR3 DNA reads as TGTGCCAGCAGTACCGACAGGGGAGACACCGGGGAGCTGTTTTTT.

This rearrangement joins TRBV7-8 to TRBJ1-2, with a tentative D call TRBD1 (5 bases). There are 15 residues in the CDR3. V was clipped by 2 bases and J by 1 base, with 11 bases between them. CDR1 SGHVS and CDR2 FQNEAQ come from the germline V gene. The CDR3 sequence is CASSLQGVDNYGYTF. The DNA for the CDR3 is TGTGCCAGCAGCTTACAGGGTGTAGATAACTATGGCTACACCTTC.

CDR3 amino acids: CASSYSNRGSGNTIYF. In DNA form, the CDR3 reads TGTGCCAGCAGTTACTCGAATAGGGGCTCAGGAAACACCATATATTTT. The rearrangement links TRBV6-6 to TRBJ1-3; D may be TRBD1 (5 bases). The CDR3 extends over 16 amino acids. V was cut by 0 bases and J by 4 bases, with 13 bases left in between. Germline V gene data show CDR1 as MNHNY and CDR2 as SVGAGI (reference sequence).

CDR3 coding DNA: TGTGCCAGCAGGGCCGGGACAGGGTATTCACCCCTCCACTTT. Its translation is CASRAGTGYSPLHF. This chain joins TRBV14 and TRBJ1-6, with TRBD1 matching 9 bases. The germline V gene encodes CDR1 SGHDN and CDR2 FVKESK. V was pared by 6 bases and J by 8 bases, with 5 bases of the junction left unmatched. The CDR3 consists of 14 residues.

V and J are TRBV6-5 and TRBJ1-1; a possible D gene is TRBD1 (6 bases). Trimming took 6 bases from V and 5 from J, leaving 16 bases between them. The length of the CDR3 is 14 residues. Per germline, CDR1 MNHEY and CDR2 SVGAGI. In nucleotides, the CDR3 is TGTGCCAGCAGGTGGGGGGGCGTAAGAACTGAAGCTTTCTTT. Amino acid sequence: CASRWGGVRTEAFF.

The gene calls are TRBV29-1 and TRBJ1-1; the D gene is possibly TRBD1 (6 bases). V lost 6 bases and J lost 1, with 15 bases in between. CDR3 length equals 14 residues. Germline CDR1 reads SQVTM; CDR2 reads ANQGSEA. CDR3 in amino acids: CSVLQGRGNTEAFF. CDR3 DNA sequence: TGCAGCGTCCTACAGGGAAGGGGGAACACTGAAGCTTTCTTT. Combining the CDR3 with reference TRBV29-1 and TRBJ1-1 gives the whole variable domain SAVISQKPSRDICQRGTSLTIQCQVDSQVTMMFWYRQQPGQSLTLIATANQGSEATYESGFVIDKFPISRPNLTFSTLTVSNMSPEDSSIYLCSVLQGRGNTEAFFGQGTRLTVV.

The chain recombines TRBV6-1 with TRBJ1-2; perhaps TRBD1 as D (5 bases). V was trimmed by 0 bases and J by 8 bases, leaving 13 bases between them. Per germline, CDR1 MNHNS and CDR2 SASEGT. This CDR3 has 14 residues. The CDR3 region is CASSEAGGREGYTF. In DNA form, the CDR3 reads TGTGCCAGCAGTGAAGCGGGGGGGAGGGAAGGCTACACCTTC.

The gene calls are TRBV6-5 and TRBJ1-1, with D possibly being TRBD1 (6 bases). V shed 4 bases and J shed 5 bases, with 14 bases lying between them. Germline CDR1 reads MNHEY; CDR2 reads SVGAGI. This CDR3 is 14 amino acids long. The CDR3 loop reads CASSWTAQGTEAFF. For the CDR3, the DNA is TGTGCCAGCAGTTGGACGGCCCAGGGGACTGAAGCTTTCTTT.

This sequence joins TRBV10-1 and TRBJ2-2; TRBD1 aligns across 8 bases. The V gene's germline CDR1 is WNHNN and CDR2 SYGVQD (reference sequence). The CDR3 has 16 residues. With 3 bases clipped from V and 7 bases from J, the junction kept 10 bases outside the gene matches. The DNA for the CDR3 is TGCGCCAGCAGTGAATCGGACAGGGTGATGGACGGGGAGCTGTTTTTT. This gives the protein CASSESDRVMDGELFF.

The J gene is TRBJ1-2, the V gene TRBV6-5; 8 positions agree with TRBD1. The CDR3 loop spans 15 amino acids. The J segment lost 9 bases and the V segment lost 8 bases, leaving 17 bases of the junction unmatched. CDR1 and CDR2 from the germline V gene are MNHEY and SVGAGI. The CDR3 protein is CASRNSQGQASSYTF. DNA for the CDR3: TGTGCCAGCCGGAATTCCCAGGGACAGGCCTCGAGCTACACCTTC.

This clone was counted once. The rearrangement links TRBV11-2 to TRBJ1-6; 10 nucleotides agree with TRBD1. V lost 9 bases to trimming and J lost 7 bases; unmatched junction nucleotides: 3. Germline assignment: CDR1 SGHAT and CDR2 FQNNGV. The CDR3 runs 13 residues. DNA for the CDR3: TGTGCCAGTAAGGGACAGGGGAATTCACCCCTCCACTTT. The encoded protein is CASKGQGNSPLHF.

The rearrangement joins TRBV19 to TRBJ2-3, with TRBD2 matching over 7 bases. Germline CDR1 is LNHDA and CDR2 is SQIVND (reference sequence). J was trimmed by 6 bases and V by 10 bases; bases with no gene match: 4. CDR3 length: 11 amino acids. CDR3 loop: CATSAGDTQYF. The CDR3 region has the DNA TGTGCCACTTCAGCGGGGGATACGCAGTATTTT.

The chain employs TRBV5-5 and TRBJ1-2, with D possibly matching TRBD1 (5 bases). V lost 4 bases to trimming and J lost 5 bases, with 15 bases between them. The CDR3 consists of 14 residues. The germline V gene encodes CDR1 SGHKS and CDR2 YYEKEE (reference sequence). The CDR3 spells CASSPSMGGYGYTF. In DNA form, the CDR3 reads TGTGCCAGCAGCCCTTCCATGGGGGGATATGGCTACACCTTC.

The CDR3 loop is CASGLVLTGGGDGYTF. The CDR3, as DNA: TGTGCTAGTGGTTTGGTATTAACGGGGGGAGGGGATGGCTACACCTTC. V and J are TRBV12-5 and TRBJ1-2; weak D call: TRBD1 (5 bases). The V gene lost 0 bases and the J gene lost 6 bases, with 17 bases spanning the gap. Germline loops: CDR1 LGHNT, CDR2 FRNRAP. The length of the CDR3 is 16 residues.

The J gene is TRBJ2-3, the V gene TRBV24-1; 7 bases agree with TRBD1. V lost 7 bases, J lost 2 bases, and 8 bases stayed unmatched. From germline, CDR1 is KGHDR and CDR2 SFDVKD. The CDR3 runs to 15 residues. CDR3 sequence: CATSPGTAFTDTQYF. The CDR3 DNA sequence: TGTGCCACCAGCCCCGGGACAGCCTTCACAGATACGCAGTATTTT.

The rearrangement uses TRBV29-1 and TRBJ1-2, with TRBD1 matching over 7 bases. CDR1 is SQVTM, CDR2 ANQGSEA, per germline. The CDR3 has 11 amino acids. The V and J ends lost 5 bases and 6 bases, in that order; junction bases with no gene match: 3. The CDR3 nucleotides read TGCAGCGTTCAGGGGGGCAATGGCTACACCTTC. Translation: CSVQGGNGYTF.

The table lists this clone with a few counts. The chain links TRBV4-2 to TRBJ2-1, with 7 positions matching TRBD2. Germline lookup yields CDR1 LGHNA and CDR2 YNFKEQ. Trimming removed 1 base from V and 5 bases from J; junction bases left unmatched: 5. This CDR3 spans 15 amino acids. The CDR3 spells CASSQGQGGDNEQFF. CDR3 nucleotide sequence: TGTGCCAGCAGCCAAGGGCAGGGAGGGGACAATGAGCAGTTCTTC.